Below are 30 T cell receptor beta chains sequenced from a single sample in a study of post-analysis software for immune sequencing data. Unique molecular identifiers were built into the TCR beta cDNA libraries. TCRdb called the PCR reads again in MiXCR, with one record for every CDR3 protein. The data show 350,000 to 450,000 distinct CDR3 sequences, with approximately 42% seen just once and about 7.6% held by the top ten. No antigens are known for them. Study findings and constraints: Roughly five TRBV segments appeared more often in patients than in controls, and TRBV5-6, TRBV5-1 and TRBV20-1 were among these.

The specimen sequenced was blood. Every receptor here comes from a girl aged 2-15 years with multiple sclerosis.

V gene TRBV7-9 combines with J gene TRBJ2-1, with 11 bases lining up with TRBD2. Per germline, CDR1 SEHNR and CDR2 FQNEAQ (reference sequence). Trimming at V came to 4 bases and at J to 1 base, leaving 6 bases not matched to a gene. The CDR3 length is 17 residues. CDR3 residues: CASSSGLAGRSYNEQFF. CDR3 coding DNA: TGTGCCAGCAGCTCCGGACTAGCGGGTAGGTCCTACAATGAGCAGTTCTTC.

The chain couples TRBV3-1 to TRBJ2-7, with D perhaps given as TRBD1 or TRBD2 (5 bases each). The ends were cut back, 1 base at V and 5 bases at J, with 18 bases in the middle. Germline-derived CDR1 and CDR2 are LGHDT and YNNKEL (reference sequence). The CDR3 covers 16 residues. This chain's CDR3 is CASSQVGPPPQNEQYF. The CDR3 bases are TGTGCCAGCAGCCAAGTGGGACCTCCGCCCCAGAACGAGCAGTACTTC.

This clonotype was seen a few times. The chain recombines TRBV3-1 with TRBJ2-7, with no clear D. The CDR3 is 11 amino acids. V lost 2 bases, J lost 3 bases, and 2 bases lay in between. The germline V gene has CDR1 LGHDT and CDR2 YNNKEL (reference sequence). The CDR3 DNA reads TGTGCCAGCAGCCAACGCTACGAGCAGTACTTC. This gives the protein CASSQRYEQYF.

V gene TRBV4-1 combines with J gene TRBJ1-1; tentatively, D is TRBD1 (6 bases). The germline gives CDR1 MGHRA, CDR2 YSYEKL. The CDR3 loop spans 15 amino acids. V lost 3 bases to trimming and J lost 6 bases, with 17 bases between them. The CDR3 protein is CASSQVVRGKAEAFF. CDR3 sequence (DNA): TGCGCCAGCAGCCAGGTGGTAAGGGGGAAGGCTGAAGCTTTCTTT.

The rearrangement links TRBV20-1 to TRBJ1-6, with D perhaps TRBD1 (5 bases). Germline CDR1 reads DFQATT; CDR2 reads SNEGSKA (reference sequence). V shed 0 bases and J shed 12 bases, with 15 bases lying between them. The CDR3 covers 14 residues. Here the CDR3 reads CSARDANRQRPLHF. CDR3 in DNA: TGCAGTGCTAGAGATGCGAACAGGCAGAGACCCCTCCACTTT.

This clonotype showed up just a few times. The chain's CDR3 is CASSQGTGGHQETQYF. The CDR3 DNA reads as TGCGCCAGCAGCCAAGGTACAGGGGGCCACCAAGAGACCCAGTACTTC. This chain connects TRBV4-1 to TRBJ2-5; TRBD1 aligns across 9 bases. V was pared by 1 base and J by 0 bases, with 3 bases of the junction left unmatched. Germline assignment: CDR1 MGHRA and CDR2 YSYEKL. The length of the CDR3 is 16 residues.

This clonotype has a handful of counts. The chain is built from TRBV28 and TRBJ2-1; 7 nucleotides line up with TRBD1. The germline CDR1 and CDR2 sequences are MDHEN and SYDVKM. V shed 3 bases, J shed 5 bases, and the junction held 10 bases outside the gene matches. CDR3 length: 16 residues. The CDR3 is CASSFQSFQGDNEQFF. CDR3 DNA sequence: TGTGCCAGCAGTTTCCAGAGTTTTCAGGGGGACAATGAGCAGTTCTTC.

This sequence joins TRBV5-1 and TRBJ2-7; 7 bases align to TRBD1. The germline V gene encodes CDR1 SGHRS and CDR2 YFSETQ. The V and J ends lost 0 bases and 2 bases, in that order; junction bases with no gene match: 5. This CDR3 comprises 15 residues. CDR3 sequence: CASSLGTTGPYEQYF. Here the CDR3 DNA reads TGCGCCAGCAGCTTGGGGACGACAGGGCCCTACGAGCAGTACTTC.

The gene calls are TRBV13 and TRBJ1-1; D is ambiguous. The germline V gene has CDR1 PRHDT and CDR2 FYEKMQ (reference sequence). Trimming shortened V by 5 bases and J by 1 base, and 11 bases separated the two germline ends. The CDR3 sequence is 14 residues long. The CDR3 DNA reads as TGTGCCAGCAGCCCTGGACTGGGGAACACTGAAGCTTTCTTT. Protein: CASSPGLGNTEAFF.

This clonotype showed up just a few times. The CDR3 here is CASSQDWGNLLAGGFHEQYF. The CDR3 DNA follows: TGTGCCAGCAGCCAAGATTGGGGGAACCTACTAGCGGGAGGCTTCCACGAGCAGTACTTC. The chain employs TRBV3-1 and TRBJ2-7; 12 bases agree with TRBD2. The CDR3 has 20 residues. The germline V gene encodes CDR1 LGHDT and CDR2 YNNKEL (reference sequence). Trimming cost V 0 bases and J 5 bases; bases outside gene matches: 17.

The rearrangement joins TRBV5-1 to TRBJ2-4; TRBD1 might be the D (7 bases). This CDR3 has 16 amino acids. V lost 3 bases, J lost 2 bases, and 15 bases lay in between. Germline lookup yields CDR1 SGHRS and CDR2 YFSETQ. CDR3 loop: CASSWRGPSSKNIQYF. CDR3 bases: TGCGCCAGCAGCTGGAGGGGGCCGAGCTCCAAAAACATTCAGTACTTC.

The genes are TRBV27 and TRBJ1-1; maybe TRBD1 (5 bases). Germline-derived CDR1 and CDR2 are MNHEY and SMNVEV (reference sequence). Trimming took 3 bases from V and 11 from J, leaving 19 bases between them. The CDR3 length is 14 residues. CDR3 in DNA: TGTGCCAGCAGTTTTGGTTCAGGGCGGGGGTGGGCTTTCTTT. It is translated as CASSFGSGRGWAFF.

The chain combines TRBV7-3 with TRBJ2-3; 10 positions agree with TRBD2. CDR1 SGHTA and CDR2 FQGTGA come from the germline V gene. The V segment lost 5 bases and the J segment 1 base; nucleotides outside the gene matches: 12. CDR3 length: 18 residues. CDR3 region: CASSVGGLAGAGTDTQYF. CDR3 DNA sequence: TGTGCCAGCAGCGTCGGGGGTCTAGCGGGAGCGGGCACAGATACGCAGTATTTT.

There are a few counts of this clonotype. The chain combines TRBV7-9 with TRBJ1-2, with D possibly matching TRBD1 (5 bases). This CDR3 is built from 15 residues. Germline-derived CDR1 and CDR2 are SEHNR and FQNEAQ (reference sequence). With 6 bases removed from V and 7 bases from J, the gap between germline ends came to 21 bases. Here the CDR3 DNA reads TGTGCCAGCAGTACCCCGGGCCCGGGACTCGCTGGCTACACCTTC. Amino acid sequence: CASSTPGPGLAGYTF.

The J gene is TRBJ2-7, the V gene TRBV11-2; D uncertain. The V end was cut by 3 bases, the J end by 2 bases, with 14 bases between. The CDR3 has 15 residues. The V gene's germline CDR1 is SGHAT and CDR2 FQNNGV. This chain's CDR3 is CASSFGPLTAYEQYF. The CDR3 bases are TGTGCCAGCAGCTTTGGACCCCTGACCGCCTACGAGCAGTACTTC.

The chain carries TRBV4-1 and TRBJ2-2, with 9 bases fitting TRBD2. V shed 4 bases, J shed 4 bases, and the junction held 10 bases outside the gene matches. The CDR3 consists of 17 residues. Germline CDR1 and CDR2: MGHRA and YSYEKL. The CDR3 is CASSPRTAGGSTGELFF. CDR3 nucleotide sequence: TGCGCCAGCAGCCCACGTACCGCGGGGGGGAGCACCGGGGAGCTGTTTTTT.

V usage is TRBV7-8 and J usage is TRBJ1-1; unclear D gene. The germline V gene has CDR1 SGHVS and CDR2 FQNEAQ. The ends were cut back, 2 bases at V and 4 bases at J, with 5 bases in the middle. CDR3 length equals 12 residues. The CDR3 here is CASSLSVTEAFF. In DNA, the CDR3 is TGTGCCAGCAGCTTATCAGTCACTGAAGCTTTCTTT.

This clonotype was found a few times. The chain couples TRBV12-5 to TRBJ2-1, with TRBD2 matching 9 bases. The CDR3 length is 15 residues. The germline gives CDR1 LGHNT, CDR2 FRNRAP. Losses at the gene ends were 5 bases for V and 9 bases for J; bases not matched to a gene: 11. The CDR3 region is CASGLGGGGAGEQFF. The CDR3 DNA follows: TGTGCTAGTGGTCTTGGAGGCGGGGGGGCTGGTGAGCAGTTCTTC.

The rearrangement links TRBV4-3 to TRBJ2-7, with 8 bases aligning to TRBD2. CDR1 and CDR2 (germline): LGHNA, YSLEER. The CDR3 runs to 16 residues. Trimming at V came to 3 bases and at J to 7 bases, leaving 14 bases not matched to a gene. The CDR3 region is CASSQDPAGVEEEQYF. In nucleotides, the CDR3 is TGCGCCAGCAGCCAGGACCCAGCGGGAGTTGAAGAAGAGCAGTACTTC.

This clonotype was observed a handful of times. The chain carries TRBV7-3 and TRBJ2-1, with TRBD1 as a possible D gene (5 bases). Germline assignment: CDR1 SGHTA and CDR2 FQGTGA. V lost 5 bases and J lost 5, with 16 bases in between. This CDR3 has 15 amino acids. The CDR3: CASSLEDSMDNEQFF. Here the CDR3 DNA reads TGTGCCAGCAGCCTCGAAGACAGTATGGACAATGAGCAGTTCTTC.

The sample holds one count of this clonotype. The DNA of the CDR3 is TGTGCCAGCTCACCACCGGAGGGAGGGTACAATGAGCAGTTCTTC. Its protein is CASSPPEGGYNEQFF. V is TRBV18 and J is TRBJ2-1, with 7 bases aligning to TRBD2. The germline gives CDR1 KGHSH, CDR2 LQKENI. The CDR3 is 15 amino acids. Trimming at V came to 0 bases and at J to 4 bases, leaving 3 bases not matched to a gene.

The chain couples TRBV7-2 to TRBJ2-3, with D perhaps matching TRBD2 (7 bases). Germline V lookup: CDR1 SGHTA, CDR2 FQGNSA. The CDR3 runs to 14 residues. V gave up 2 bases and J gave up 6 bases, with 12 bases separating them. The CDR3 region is CASSLLRGLDTQYF. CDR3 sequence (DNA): TGTGCCAGCAGCTTACTGCGGGGGCTGGATACGCAGTATTTT.

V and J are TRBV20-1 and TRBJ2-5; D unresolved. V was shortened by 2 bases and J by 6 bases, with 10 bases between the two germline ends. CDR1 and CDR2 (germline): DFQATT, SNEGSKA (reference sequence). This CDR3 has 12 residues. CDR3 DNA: TGCAGTGCTAGAACGCCCGGAAAGACCCAGTACTTC. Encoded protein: CSARTPGKTQYF.

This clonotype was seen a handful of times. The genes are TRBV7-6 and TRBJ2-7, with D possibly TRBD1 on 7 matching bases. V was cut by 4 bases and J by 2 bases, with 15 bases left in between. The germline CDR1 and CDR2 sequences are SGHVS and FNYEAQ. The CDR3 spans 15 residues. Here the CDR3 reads CASSSQGGSAYEQYF. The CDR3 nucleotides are TGTGCCAGCAGCTCCCAGGGGGGCAGTGCCTACGAGCAGTACTTC.

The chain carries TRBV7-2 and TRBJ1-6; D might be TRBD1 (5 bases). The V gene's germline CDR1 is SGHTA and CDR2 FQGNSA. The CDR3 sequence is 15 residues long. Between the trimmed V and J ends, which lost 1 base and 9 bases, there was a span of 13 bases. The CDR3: CASSLGARAGSPLHF. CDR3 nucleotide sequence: TGTGCCAGCAGCTTAGGGGCCAGGGCTGGTTCACCCCTCCACTTT.

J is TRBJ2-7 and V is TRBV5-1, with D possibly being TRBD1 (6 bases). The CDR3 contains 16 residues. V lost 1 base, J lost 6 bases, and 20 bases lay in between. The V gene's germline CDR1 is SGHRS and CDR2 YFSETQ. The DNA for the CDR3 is TGCGCCAGCAGCTTGTTGACAGGTGGAACTACTAGCGAGCAGTACTTC. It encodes CASSLLTGGTTSEQYF.

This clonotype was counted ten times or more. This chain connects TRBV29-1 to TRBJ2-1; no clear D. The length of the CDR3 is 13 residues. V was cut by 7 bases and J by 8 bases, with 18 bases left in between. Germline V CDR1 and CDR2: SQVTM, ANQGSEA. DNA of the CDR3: TGCAGCGCTCGCCTGACCGCGTGGGATGAGCAGTTCTTC. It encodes CSARLTAWDEQFF.

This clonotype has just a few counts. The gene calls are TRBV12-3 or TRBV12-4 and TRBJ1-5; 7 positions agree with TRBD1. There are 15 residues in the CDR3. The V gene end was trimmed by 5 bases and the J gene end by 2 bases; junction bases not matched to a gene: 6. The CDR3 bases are TGTGCCAGCAGTCCGAACAGGGGCGGCAATCAGCCCCAGCATTTT. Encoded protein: CASSPNRGGNQPQHF.

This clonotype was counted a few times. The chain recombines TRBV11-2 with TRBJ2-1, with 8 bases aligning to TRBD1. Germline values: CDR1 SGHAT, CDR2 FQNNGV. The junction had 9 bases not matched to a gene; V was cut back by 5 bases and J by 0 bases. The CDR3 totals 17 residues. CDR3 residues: CASSIRADRDSYNEQFF. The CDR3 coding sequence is TGTGCCAGCAGCATACGAGCGGACAGGGACTCCTACAATGAGCAGTTCTTC.

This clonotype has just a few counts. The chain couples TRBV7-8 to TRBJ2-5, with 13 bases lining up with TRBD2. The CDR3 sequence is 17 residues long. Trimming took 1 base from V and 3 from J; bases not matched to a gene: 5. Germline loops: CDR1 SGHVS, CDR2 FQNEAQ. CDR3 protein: CASSLGQLAGGEETQYF. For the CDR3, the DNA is TGTGCCAGCAGCTTAGGACAACTAGCGGGAGGGGAAGAGACCCAGTACTTC. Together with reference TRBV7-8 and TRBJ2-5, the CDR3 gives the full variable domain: GAGVSQSPRYKVAKRGQDVALRCDPISGHVSLFWYQQALGQGPEFLTYFQNEAQLDKSGLPSDRFFAERPEGSVSTLKIQRTQQEDSAVYLCASSLGQLAGGEETQYFGPGTRLLVL.